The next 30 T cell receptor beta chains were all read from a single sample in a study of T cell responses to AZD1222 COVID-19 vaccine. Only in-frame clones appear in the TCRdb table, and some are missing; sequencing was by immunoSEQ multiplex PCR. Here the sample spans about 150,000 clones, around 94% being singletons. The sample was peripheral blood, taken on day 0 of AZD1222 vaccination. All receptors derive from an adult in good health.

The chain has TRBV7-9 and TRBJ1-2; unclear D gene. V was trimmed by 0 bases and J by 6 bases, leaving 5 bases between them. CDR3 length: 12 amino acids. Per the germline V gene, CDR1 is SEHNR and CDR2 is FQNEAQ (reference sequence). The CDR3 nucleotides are TGTGCCAGCAGCTTAGCGGGTAATGGCTACACCTTC. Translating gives CASSLAGNGYTF. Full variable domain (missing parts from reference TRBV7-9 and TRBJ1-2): DTGVSQNPRHKITKRGQNVTFRCDPISEHNRLYWYRQTLGQGPEFLTYFQNEAQLEKSRLLSDRFSAERPKGSFSTLEIQRTEQGDSAMYLCASSLAGNGYTFGSGTRLTVV.

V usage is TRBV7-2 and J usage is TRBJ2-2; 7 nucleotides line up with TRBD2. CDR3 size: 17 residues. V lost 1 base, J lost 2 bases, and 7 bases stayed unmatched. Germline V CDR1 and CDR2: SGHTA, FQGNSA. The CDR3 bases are TGTGCCAGCAGCTTAGGAGGGCGGGGGTACAACACCGGGGAGCTGTTTTTT. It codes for CASSLGGRGYNTGELFF. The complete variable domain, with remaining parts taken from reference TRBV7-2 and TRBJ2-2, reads GAGVSQSPSNKVTEKGKDVELRCDPISGHTALYWYRQSLGQGLEFLIYFQGNSAPDKSGLPSDRFSAERTGGSVSTLTIQRTQQEDSAVYLCASSLGGRGYNTGELFFGEGSRLTVL.

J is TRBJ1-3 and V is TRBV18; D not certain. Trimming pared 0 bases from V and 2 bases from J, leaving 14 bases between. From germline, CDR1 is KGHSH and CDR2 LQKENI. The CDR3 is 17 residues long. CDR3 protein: CASSPPNSGSTGNTIYF. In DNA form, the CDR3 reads TGTGCCAGCTCACCACCGAATTCGGGGAGTACTGGAAACACCATATATTTT.

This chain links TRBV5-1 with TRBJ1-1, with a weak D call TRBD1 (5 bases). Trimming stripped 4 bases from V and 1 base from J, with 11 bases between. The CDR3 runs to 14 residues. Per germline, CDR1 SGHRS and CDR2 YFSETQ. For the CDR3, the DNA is TGCGCCAGCAGCGCAGGGACCGCGAACACTGAAGCTTTCTTT. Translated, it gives CASSAGTANTEAFF.

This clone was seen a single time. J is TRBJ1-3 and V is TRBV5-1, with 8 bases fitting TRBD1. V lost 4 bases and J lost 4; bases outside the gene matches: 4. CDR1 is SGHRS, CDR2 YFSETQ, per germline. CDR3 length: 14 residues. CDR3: CASSPDRVGNTIYF. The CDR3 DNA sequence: TGCGCCAGCAGCCCGGACAGGGTGGGAAACACCATATATTTT.

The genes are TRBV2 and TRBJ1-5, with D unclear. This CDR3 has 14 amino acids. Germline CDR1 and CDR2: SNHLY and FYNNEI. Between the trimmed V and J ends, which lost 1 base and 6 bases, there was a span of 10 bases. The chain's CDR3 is CASSEVGYGQPQHF. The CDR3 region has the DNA TGTGCCAGCAGTGAAGTGGGGTACGGTCAGCCCCAGCATTTT. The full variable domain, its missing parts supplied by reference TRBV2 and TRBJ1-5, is EPEVTQTPSHQVTQMGQEVILRCVPISNHLYFYWYRQILGQKVEFLVSFYNNEISEKSEIFDDQFSVERPDGSNFTLKIRSTKLEDSAMYFCASSEVGYGQPQHFGDGTRLSIL.

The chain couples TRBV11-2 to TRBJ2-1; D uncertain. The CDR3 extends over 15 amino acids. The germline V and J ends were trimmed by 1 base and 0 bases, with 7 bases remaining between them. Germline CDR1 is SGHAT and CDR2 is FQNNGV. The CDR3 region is CASSLGVGSYNEQFF. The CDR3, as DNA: TGTGCCAGCAGCTTAGGTGTGGGCTCCTACAATGAGCAGTTCTTC.

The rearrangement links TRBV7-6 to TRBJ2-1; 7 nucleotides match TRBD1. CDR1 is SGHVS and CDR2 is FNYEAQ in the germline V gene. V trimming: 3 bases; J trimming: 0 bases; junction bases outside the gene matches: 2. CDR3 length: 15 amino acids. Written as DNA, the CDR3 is TGTGCCAGCAGCTTCCGGGACAGCTCCTACAATGAGCAGTTCTTC. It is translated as CASSFRDSSYNEQFF.

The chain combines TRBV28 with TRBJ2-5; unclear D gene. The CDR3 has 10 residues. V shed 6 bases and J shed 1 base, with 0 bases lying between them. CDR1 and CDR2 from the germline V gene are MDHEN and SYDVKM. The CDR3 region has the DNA TGTGCCAGCAGCCAAGAGACCCAGTACTTC. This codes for CASSQETQYF. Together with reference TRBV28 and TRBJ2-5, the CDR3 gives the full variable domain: DVKVTQSSRYLVKRTGEKVFLECVQDMDHENMFWYRQDPGLGLRLIYFSYDVKMKEKGDIPEGYSVSREKKERFSLILESASTNQTSMYLCASSQETQYFGPGTRLLVL.

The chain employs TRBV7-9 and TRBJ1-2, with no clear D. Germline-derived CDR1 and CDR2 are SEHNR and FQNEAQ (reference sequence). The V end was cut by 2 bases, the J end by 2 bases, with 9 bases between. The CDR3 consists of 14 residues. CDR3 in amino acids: CASSLSQSNYGYTF. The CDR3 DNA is TGTGCCAGCAGCTTAAGTCAGTCCAACTATGGCTACACCTTC.

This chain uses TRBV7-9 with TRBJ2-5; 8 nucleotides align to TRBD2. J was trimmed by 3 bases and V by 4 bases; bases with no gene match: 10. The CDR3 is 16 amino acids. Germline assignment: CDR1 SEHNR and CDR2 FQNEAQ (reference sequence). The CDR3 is CASSSPRTSLEETQYF. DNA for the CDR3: TGTGCCAGCAGCTCCCCGAGGACTAGCTTAGAAGAGACCCAGTACTTC. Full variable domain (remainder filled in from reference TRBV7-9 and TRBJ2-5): DTGVSQNPRHKITKRGQNVTFRCDPISEHNRLYWYRQTLGQGPEFLTYFQNEAQLEKSRLLSDRFSAERPKGSFSTLEIQRTEQGDSAMYLCASSSPRTSLEETQYFGPGTRLLVL.

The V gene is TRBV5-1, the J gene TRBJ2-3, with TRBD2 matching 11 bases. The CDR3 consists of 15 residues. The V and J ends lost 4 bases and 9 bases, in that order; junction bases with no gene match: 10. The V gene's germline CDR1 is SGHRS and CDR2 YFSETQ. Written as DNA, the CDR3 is TGCGCCAGCAGCGGGGACCTACTAGCGGGGGTGACGCAGTATTTT. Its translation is CASSGDLLAGVTQYF. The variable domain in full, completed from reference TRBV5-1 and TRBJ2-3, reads KAGVTQTPRYLIKTRGQQVTLSCSPISGHRSVSWYQQTPGQGLQFLFEYFSETQRNKGNFPGRFSGRQFSNSRSEMNVSTLELGDSALYLCASSGDLLAGVTQYFGPGTRLTVL.

The DNA for the CDR3 is TGTGCCAGTAGTGTAAGAACAGCGGGCAATCAGCCCCAGCATTTT. Protein sequence: CASSVRTAGNQPQHF. This chain connects TRBV19 to TRBJ1-5; D call uncertain. V shed 5 bases and J shed 2 bases, with 13 bases lying between them. The CDR3 length is 15 residues. Germline lookup yields CDR1 LNHDA and CDR2 SQIVND (reference sequence).

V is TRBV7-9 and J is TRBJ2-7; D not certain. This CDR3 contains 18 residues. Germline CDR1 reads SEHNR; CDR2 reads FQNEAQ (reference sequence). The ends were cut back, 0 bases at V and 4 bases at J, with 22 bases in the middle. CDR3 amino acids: CASSLAGPQVPFTYEQYV. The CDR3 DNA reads TGTGCCAGCAGCTTAGCTGGACCCCAAGTCCCTTTTACTTACGAGCAGTACGTC.

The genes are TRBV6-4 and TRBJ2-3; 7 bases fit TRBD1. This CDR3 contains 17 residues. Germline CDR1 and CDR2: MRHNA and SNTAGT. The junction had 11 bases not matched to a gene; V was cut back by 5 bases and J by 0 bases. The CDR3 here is CASSQNPGQSSTDTQYF. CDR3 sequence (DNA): TGTGCCAGCAGTCAAAATCCGGGACAGTCTAGCACAGATACGCAGTATTTT.

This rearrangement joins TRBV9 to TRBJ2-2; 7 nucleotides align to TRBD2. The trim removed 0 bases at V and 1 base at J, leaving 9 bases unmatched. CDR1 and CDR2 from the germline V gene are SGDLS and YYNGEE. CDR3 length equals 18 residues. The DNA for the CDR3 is TGTGCCAGCAGCGTAGCCCAGGCGGCTAGCGGGAACACCGGGGAGCTGTTTTTT. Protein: CASSVAQAASGNTGELFF.

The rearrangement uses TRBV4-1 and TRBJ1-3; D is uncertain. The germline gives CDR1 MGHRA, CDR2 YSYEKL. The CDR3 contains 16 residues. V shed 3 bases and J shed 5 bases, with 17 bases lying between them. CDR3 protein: CASSHGIGIERNTIYF. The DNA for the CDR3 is TGCGCCAGCAGCCATGGTATAGGTATCGAGAGAAACACCATATATTTT.

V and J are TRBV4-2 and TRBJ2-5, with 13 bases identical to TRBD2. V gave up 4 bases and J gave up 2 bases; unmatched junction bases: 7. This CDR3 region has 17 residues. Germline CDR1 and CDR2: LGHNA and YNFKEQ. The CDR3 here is CASSPGGLAGSQETQYF. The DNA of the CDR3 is TGTGCCAGCAGCCCAGGGGGACTAGCGGGGTCACAAGAGACCCAGTACTTC.

CDR3 loop: CASRTGTSDKNIQYF. CDR3 bases: TGTGCCAGCAGAACCGGGACTAGCGACAAAAACATTCAGTACTTC. The J gene is TRBJ2-4, the V gene TRBV2, with 10 bases matching TRBD2. The CDR3 is 15 residues long. The V gene's germline CDR1 is SNHLY and CDR2 FYNNEI. J was trimmed by 3 bases and V by 6 bases; bases with no gene match: 5.

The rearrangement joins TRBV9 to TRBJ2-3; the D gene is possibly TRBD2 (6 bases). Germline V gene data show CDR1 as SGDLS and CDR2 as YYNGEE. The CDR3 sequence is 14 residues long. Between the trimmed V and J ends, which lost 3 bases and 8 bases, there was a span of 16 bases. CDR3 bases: TGTGCCAGCAGCGATTCTCTTGTCGGGGGTACGCAGTATTTT. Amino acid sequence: CASSDSLVGGTQYF.

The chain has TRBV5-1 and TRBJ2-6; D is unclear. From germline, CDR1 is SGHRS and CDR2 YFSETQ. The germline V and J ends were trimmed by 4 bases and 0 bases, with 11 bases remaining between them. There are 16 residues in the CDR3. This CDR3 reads CASSTMASSGANVLTF. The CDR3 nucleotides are TGCGCCAGCAGCACAATGGCTTCCTCTGGGGCCAACGTCCTGACTTTC.

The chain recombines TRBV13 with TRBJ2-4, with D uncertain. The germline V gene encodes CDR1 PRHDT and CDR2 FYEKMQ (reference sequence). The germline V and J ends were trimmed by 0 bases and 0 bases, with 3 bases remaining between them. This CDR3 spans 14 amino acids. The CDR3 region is CASSLGGAKNIQYF. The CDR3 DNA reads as TGTGCCAGCAGCTTAGGAGGAGCCAAAAACATTCAGTACTTC.

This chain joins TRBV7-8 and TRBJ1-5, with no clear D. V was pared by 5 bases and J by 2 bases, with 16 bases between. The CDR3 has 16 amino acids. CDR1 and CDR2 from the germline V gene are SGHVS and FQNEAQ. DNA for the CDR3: TGTGCCAGCAGCCCGGAACGGGTGAGGGGCAATCAGCCCCAGCATTTT. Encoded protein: CASSPERVRGNQPQHF.

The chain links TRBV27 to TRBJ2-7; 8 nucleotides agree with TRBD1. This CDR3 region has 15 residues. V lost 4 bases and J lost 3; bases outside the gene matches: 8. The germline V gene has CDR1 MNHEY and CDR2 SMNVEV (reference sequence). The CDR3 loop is CASSSTGTGFYEQYV. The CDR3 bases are TGTGCCAGCAGTTCGACCGGGACAGGCTTCTACGAGCAGTACGTC.

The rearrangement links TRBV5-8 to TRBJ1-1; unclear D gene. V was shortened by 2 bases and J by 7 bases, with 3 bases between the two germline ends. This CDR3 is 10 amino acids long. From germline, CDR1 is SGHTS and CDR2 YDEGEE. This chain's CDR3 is CASSFIEAFF. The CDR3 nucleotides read TGTGCCAGCAGCTTCATTGAAGCTTTCTTT.

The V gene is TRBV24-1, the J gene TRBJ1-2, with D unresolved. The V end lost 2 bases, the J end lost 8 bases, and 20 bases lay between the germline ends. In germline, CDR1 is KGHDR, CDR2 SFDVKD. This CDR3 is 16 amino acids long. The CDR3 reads CATSDSRDTPPWGYTF. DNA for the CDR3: TGTGCCACCAGTGATTCCAGAGACACGCCACCATGGGGCTACACCTTC.

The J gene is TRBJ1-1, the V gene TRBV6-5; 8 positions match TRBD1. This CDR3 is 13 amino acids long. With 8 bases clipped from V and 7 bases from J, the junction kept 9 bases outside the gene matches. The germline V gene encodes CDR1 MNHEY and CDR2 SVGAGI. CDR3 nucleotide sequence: TGTGCCAGCTCCTACAGGGGGATGGGTGAAGCTTTCTTT. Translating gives CASSYRGMGEAFF.

As DNA, the CDR3 is TGCGCCAGCAGCCCCGGGGACACCTCTTCCTACGAGCAGTACGTC. Translation gives CASSPGDTSSYEQYV. The gene calls are TRBV4-1 and TRBJ2-7; perhaps TRBD1 as D (6 bases). The CDR3 length is 15 residues. The V and J ends lost 4 bases and 1 base respectively, with 14 bases between them. The germline V gene has CDR1 MGHRA and CDR2 YSYEKL.

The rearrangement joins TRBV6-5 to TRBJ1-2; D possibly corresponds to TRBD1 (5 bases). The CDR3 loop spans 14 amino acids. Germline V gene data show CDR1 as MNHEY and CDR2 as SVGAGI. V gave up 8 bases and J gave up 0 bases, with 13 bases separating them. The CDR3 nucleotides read TGTGCCAGCGCCTTGGGACCGGCTAACTATGGCTACACCTTC. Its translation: CASALGPANYGYTF.

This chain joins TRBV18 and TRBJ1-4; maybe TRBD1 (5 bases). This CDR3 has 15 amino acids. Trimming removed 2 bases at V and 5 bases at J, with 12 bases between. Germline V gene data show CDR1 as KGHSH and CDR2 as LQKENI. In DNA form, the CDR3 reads TGTGCCAGCTCACCAAGTCAGGGAGACAATGAAAAACTGTTTTTT. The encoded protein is CASSPSQGDNEKLFF.